The 22 T cell receptor beta chains given below trace back to one sample, sequenced in a study of regulatory and conventional T cells in RAG deficiency. The table came from immunoSEQ multiplex PCR; TCRdb's copy has only in-frame clones and leaves some out. This sample has over 10,000 clones; 93% occur once, and the top ten carry about 1.1%. Genomic DNA came from blood conventional CD4+ T cells gated CD25-low CD127-high. This same sample was also part of a study on regulatory T cells. That paper notes: Primers: 52 TRBV forward and 13 TRBJ reverse.

Sequencing was done on a sample of CD4+ effector T cells sorted from blood. The receptors were sampled from a human donor in good health.

The chain has TRBV19 and TRBJ1-5; D possibly corresponds to TRBD1 (6 bases). Per the germline V gene, CDR1 is LNHDA and CDR2 is SQIVND (reference sequence). Trimming pared 6 bases from V and 4 bases from J, leaving 19 bases between. The CDR3 has 16 residues. CDR3 DNA: TGTGCCAGTAGGGACCAACCGGGACACGGTAATCAGCCCCAGCATTTT. Encoded protein: CASRDQPGHGNQPQHF.

This clone came up once. This chain uses TRBV28 with TRBJ2-2; the match to TRBD2 covers 9 bases. Germline CDR1 is MDHEN and CDR2 is SYDVKM. CDR3 length: 17 residues. The trim removed 2 bases at V and 4 bases at J, leaving 8 bases unmatched. The CDR3 DNA is TGTGCCAGCAGTTTAGGAGGTAGCGGGAGTTCCACCGGGGAGCTGTTTTTT. Residues: CASSLGGSGSSTGELFF.

The V call is TRBV9, the J call TRBJ2-7; D is uncertain. The CDR3 extends over 14 amino acids. The germline gives CDR1 SGDLS, CDR2 YYNGEE. V shed 0 bases and J shed 1 base, with 8 bases lying between them. DNA for the CDR3: TGTGCCAGCAGCGTAGGGGTTGAATCCTACGAGCAGTACTTC. Translating gives CASSVGVESYEQYF. The entire variable domain, with the rest obtained from reference TRBV9 and TRBJ2-7, is as follows: DSGVTQTPKHLITATGQRVTLRCSPRSGDLSVYWYQQSLDQGLQFLIQYYNGEERAKGNILERFSAQQFPDLHSELNLSSLELGDSALYFCASSVGVESYEQYFGPGTRLTVT.

The genes are TRBV6-1 and TRBJ1-2; D remains unclear. The V end lost 9 bases, the J end lost 4 bases, and 18 bases lay between the germline ends. Germline V gene data show CDR1 as MNHNS and CDR2 as SASEGT. The CDR3 runs 14 residues. The CDR3 loop reads CASRLEEGGYGYTF. CDR3 DNA: TGTGCCAGTCGCCTAGAGGAGGGTGGCTATGGCTACACCTTC.

The chain carries TRBV11-3 and TRBJ2-2; TRBD2 matches at 9 bases. The germline gives CDR1 SGHNT, CDR2 YENEEA. With 6 bases clipped from V and 5 bases from J, the junction kept 7 bases outside the gene matches. CDR3 length: 15 amino acids. The CDR3 sequence is CASSSSGLATGELFF. CDR3 nucleotides: TGTGCCAGCAGTTCTAGTGGACTAGCGACCGGGGAGCTGTTTTTT.

V and J are TRBV6-1 and TRBJ2-7; D is perhaps TRBD2 (5 bases). Germline CDR1 reads MNHNS; CDR2 reads SASEGT. The CDR3 consists of 11 residues. The V and J ends lost 7 bases and 4 bases respectively, with 8 bases between them. The chain's CDR3 is CASTEGYEQYF. CDR3 sequence (DNA): TGTGCCAGCACCGAGGGTTACGAGCAGTACTTC.

The genes are TRBV11-2 and TRBJ2-2; D is ambiguous. Germline-derived CDR1 and CDR2 are SGHAT and FQNNGV. This CDR3 has 15 amino acids. V was clipped by 0 bases and J by 4 bases, with 9 bases between them. DNA for the CDR3: TGTGCCAGCAGCTTAGAATCGACGGTCACCGGGGAGCTGTTTTTT. Translation: CASSLESTVTGELFF. Full variable domain (missing parts from reference TRBV11-2 and TRBJ2-2): EAGVAQSPRYKIIEKRQSVAFWCNPISGHATLYWYQQILGQGPKLLIQFQNNGVVDDSQLPKDRFSAERLKGVDSTLKIQPAKLEDSAVYLCASSLESTVTGELFFGEGSRLTVL.

This chain joins TRBV19 and TRBJ1-2, with 12 bases aligning to TRBD1. Germline V gene data show CDR1 as LNHDA and CDR2 as SQIVND (reference sequence). The CDR3 consists of 19 residues. The J segment lost 2 bases and the V segment lost 6 bases, leaving 16 bases of the junction unmatched. The CDR3 loop reads CASSHRGAGTGGSNYGYTF. The CDR3 DNA sequence: TGTGCCAGTAGCCATCGGGGGGCCGGGACAGGGGGCTCGAACTATGGCTACACCTTC.

This rearrangement joins TRBV7-9 to TRBJ2-3, with 14 bases that match TRBD2. This CDR3 region has 15 residues. The V segment lost 3 bases and the J segment 5 bases; nucleotides outside the gene matches: 1. The V gene's germline CDR1 is SEHNR and CDR2 FQNEAQ (reference sequence). The CDR3: CASSFGTSGGDTQYF. The CDR3 coding sequence is TGTGCCAGCAGCTTTGGGACTAGCGGGGGAGATACGCAGTATTTT.

The CDR3 nucleotides are TGTGCCAGCAGCGTAGAGGCTAGCGGGAGTGGTGAGCAGTTCTTC. Its translation is CASSVEASGSGEQFF. The chain couples TRBV9 to TRBJ2-1, with 10 nucleotides matching TRBD2. The germline CDR1 and CDR2 sequences are SGDLS and YYNGEE. This CDR3 is built from 15 residues. Unmatched junction bases numbered 6, after V lost 0 bases and J lost 9 bases.

The chain joins TRBV12-5 to TRBJ1-2; the match to TRBD1 covers 8 bases. Germline values: CDR1 LGHNT, CDR2 FRNRAP. The J segment lost 4 bases and the V segment lost 2 bases, leaving 6 bases of the junction unmatched. The CDR3 spans 15 residues. CDR3 amino acids: CASGLSPGQVYGYTF. CDR3 DNA: TGTGCTAGTGGTTTGTCCCCGGGACAGGTCTATGGCTACACCTTC.

This chain connects TRBV7-8 to TRBJ2-7; 10 positions agree with TRBD1. The germline V gene has CDR1 SGHVS and CDR2 FQNEAQ. The V gene end was trimmed by 5 bases and the J gene end by 2 bases; junction bases not matched to a gene: 6. CDR3 size: 15 residues. CDR3 in amino acids: CASSPHGQGAYEQYF. CDR3 nucleotides: TGTGCCAGCAGCCCCCACGGACAGGGGGCCTACGAGCAGTACTTC.

This clone was seen a single time. Written as DNA, the CDR3 is TGCGCCAGCAGTCAGGCCATAAACTATGGCTACACCTTC. The encoded protein is CASSQAINYGYTF. V and J are TRBV5-1 and TRBJ1-2, with D hard to call. The CDR3 runs to 13 residues. Trimming removed 5 bases at V and 2 bases at J, with 10 bases between. From germline, CDR1 is SGHRS and CDR2 YFSETQ.

This clone was recorded only once. V usage is TRBV7-3 and J usage is TRBJ2-2; TRBD2 matches at 8 bases. Losses at the gene ends were 4 bases for V and 4 bases for J; bases not matched to a gene: 11. Germline-derived CDR1 and CDR2 are SGHTA and FQGTGA. The CDR3 sequence is 17 residues long. The CDR3 is CASSSTPIAGITGELFF. The CDR3 DNA sequence: TGTGCCAGCAGCTCTACTCCAATAGCGGGAATCACCGGGGAGCTGTTTTTT.

The V and J genes are TRBV9 and TRBJ1-1, with D perhaps matching TRBD1 (5 bases). Deletions cut 4 bases from V and 0 bases from J, with 10 bases between. The CDR3 loop spans 14 amino acids. Germline V gene data show CDR1 as SGDLS and CDR2 as YYNGEE. The CDR3 DNA follows: TGTGCCAGCAGCAAAGAGACAGTGAACACTGAAGCTTTCTTT. It codes for CASSKETVNTEAFF.

The chain combines TRBV28 with TRBJ1-5, with D possibly TRBD1 on 6 matching bases. This CDR3 has 15 residues. Per the germline V gene, CDR1 is MDHEN and CDR2 is SYDVKM. V lost 5 bases to trimming and J lost 0 bases, with 11 bases between them. CDR3 in amino acids: CASSGGTPSNQPQHF. CDR3 in DNA: TGTGCCAGCAGTGGCGGGACACCTAGCAATCAGCCCCAGCATTTT.

This sequence joins TRBV27 and TRBJ2-2, with TRBD1 matching over 12 bases. The CDR3 runs to 15 residues. Germline CDR1 MNHEY, CDR2 SMNVEV (reference sequence). The J segment lost 6 bases and the V segment lost 4 bases, leaving 3 bases of the junction unmatched. CDR3 DNA: TGTGCCAGCAGTTGGGGACAGGGGGCGGCCGGGGAGCTGTTTTTT. Protein product: CASSWGQGAAGELFF.

This rearrangement joins TRBV5-1 to TRBJ1-3, with D hard to call. Trimming took off 5 bases at V and 3 bases at J, with 9 bases between the two ends. Germline CDR1 and CDR2: SGHRS and YFSETQ. CDR3 length: 13 residues. The CDR3 coding sequence is TGCGCCAGCAGAAGTAGGGATGGAAACACCATATATTTT. Amino acids: CASRSRDGNTIYF.

V and J are TRBV9 and TRBJ2-4; TRBD1 agrees at 7 bases. This CDR3 comprises 15 residues. The germline gives CDR1 SGDLS, CDR2 YYNGEE. Losses at the gene ends were 3 bases for V and 0 bases for J; bases not matched to a gene: 3. The CDR3 reads CASSAGQRAKNIQYF. In DNA form, the CDR3 reads TGTGCCAGCAGCGCGGGACAGAGAGCCAAAAACATTCAGTACTTC.

J is TRBJ1-2 and V is TRBV5-1; D may be TRBD1 (6 bases). The CDR3 contains 14 residues. V shed 0 bases and J shed 4 bases, with 10 bases lying between them. CDR1 and CDR2 (germline): SGHRS, YFSETQ. Written as DNA, the CDR3 is TGCGCCAGCAGCTTGGACGGACAGACCTATGGCTACACCTTC. This encodes CASSLDGQTYGYTF.

The genes are TRBV5-6 and TRBJ2-2; D is unclear. Per germline, CDR1 SGHDT and CDR2 YYEEEE. CDR3 length equals 17 residues. V dropped 2 bases and J dropped 1 base, with 15 bases sitting between them. CDR3 region: CASSFPVKRQNTGELFF. Here the CDR3 DNA reads TGTGCCAGCAGCTTCCCAGTTAAGAGACAGAACACCGGGGAGCTGTTTTTT.

This clone was detected a few times. This chain joins TRBV18 and TRBJ1-3; D remains unclear. The CDR3 runs to 13 residues. The germline V gene has CDR1 KGHSH and CDR2 LQKENI. V was shortened by 2 bases and J by 2 bases, with 4 bases between the two germline ends. Here the CDR3 reads CASSPGAGNTIYF. The CDR3 DNA follows: TGTGCCAGCTCACCAGGGGCTGGAAACACCATATATTTT.